Shown below are 2 T cell receptor beta chains from a single sample sequenced in a study of shared clonotypes between healthy human individuals. Data came from immunoSEQ multiplex PCR; TCRdb stores just in-frame clones and leaves some out. The table shows almost 750,000 clones, with about two thirds occurring only once. The sequencing sample was made of memory CD4+ T cells sorted from blood. Regarding subset: CD45RA-negative fraction. The receptors originated from a woman in her 30s in good health.

The genes are TRBV10-2 and TRBJ2-7; D not resolved. The V end was cut by 3 bases, the J end by 3 bases, with 9 bases between. Germline V gives CDR1 WSHSY, CDR2 SAAADI. The CDR3 spans 13 residues. The CDR3 coding sequence is TGCGCCAGCAGTGAAGTAACTATCTACGAGCAGTACTTC. Protein sequence: CASSEVTIYEQYF.

This clone appeared many times. The gene calls are TRBV6-4 and TRBJ1-1, with D unresolved. CDR1 is MRHNA and CDR2 is SNTAGT in the germline V gene. V was trimmed by 4 bases and J by 1 base, leaving 7 bases between them. This CDR3 contains 13 residues. This CDR3 is CASSASENTEAFF. CDR3 coding DNA: TGTGCCAGCAGTGCGTCGGAGAACACTGAAGCTTTCTTT.